These T cell receptor beta chains were read from a single sample in a study of T cells in localized non-small cell lung cancer. The repertoire was sequenced with immunoSEQ multiplex PCR; TCRdb's copy has only in-frame clones and lacks some. The sample yields around 2,000 clones, about a third seen once. The source material was lung tumor tissue, sampled before any cancer treatment. The source is a male donor older than 55 with stage I squamous cell lung carcinoma. Each CDR3 is given with its conserved first and last residue. The D gene is left open where the match is weak. Clone sizes are given selectively: once, few, many, or a class where the clone is expanded.

V,size,D,J,CDR3,DNA
TRBV9,medium-sized,-,TRBJ2-7,CASSPGLGSYEQYF,TGTGCCAGCAGCCCGGGACTGGGCTCCTACGAGCAGTACTTC
TRBV28,-,TRBD1,TRBJ1-4,CASSLSRRTGYEKLFF,TGTGCCAGCAGTTTGAGCAGAAGGACAGGTTACGAAAAACTGTTTTTT
TRBV29-1,few,TRBD1,TRBJ1-2,CSAGQGDRGYTF,TGCAGCGCAGGACAGGGGGATCGTGGCTACACCTTC
TRBV16,-,-,TRBJ1-5,CASSASAGNQPQHF,TGTGCCAGCAGCGCATCCGCCGGCAATCAGCCCCAGCATTTT
TRBV29-1,-,TRBD2,TRBJ2-7,CSVGTSGNYEQYF,TGCAGCGTTGGGACTAGCGGGAACTACGAGCAGTACTTC
TRBV19,-,-,TRBJ1-1,CASKSGPGRDTEAFF,TGTGCCAGTAAATCGGGCCCGGGTCGAGACACTGAAGCTTTCTTT
TRBV6-8,-,-,TRBJ1-1,CASSWAGGRAFF,TGTGCCAGCAGTTGGGCGGGGGGGCGAGCTTTCTTT
TRBV9,-,TRBD1,TRBJ1-2,CASSVGGTGNYGYTF,TGTGCCAGCAGCGTAGGGGGGACAGGGAACTATGGCTACACCTTC
TRBV9,medium-sized,-,TRBJ2-5,CASSSRYQETQYF,TGTGCCAGCAGCTCCCGGTACCAAGAGACCCAGTACTTC
TRBV6-8,-,-,TRBJ1-2,CASSRETGQIYGYTF,TGTGCCAGCAGTCGCGAAACTGGACAGATCTATGGCTACACCTTC
TRBV14,few,TRBD1,TRBJ1-1,CASSQALGTGNTEAFF,TGTGCCAGCAGCCAAGCCCTCGGGACAGGGAACACTGAAGCTTTCTTT
TRBV6-8,few,TRBD1,TRBJ1-2,CASSYSGQGFGYTF,TGTGCCAGCAGTTATTCGGGACAGGGCTTCGGCTACACCTTC
TRBV10-2,large,-,TRBJ2-1,CASSLNREGGNEQFF,TGCGCCAGCAGTTTAAACAGGGAGGGAGGGAATGAGCAGTTCTTC
TRBV6-8,medium-sized,-,TRBJ1-5,CASSPKGTYQPQHF,TGTGCCAGCAGCCCCAAGGGGACTTATCAGCCCCAGCATTTT
TRBV19,-,-,TRBJ2-3,CASSIDGTSTDTQYF,TGTGCCAGTAGTATAGATGGGACTTCCACAGATACGCAGTATTTT